The rows below give T cell receptor beta chains drawn from one sample of a study of low-dose radiotherapy and immunotherapy resistance in tumors. TCRdb itself ran the reads through MiXCR, one entry per CDR3 protein. The sample has roughly 52,000 distinct CDR3 sequences, around 34% seen once. The sample in question was PBMCs, obtained after low-dose radiotherapy plus immunotherapy. These receptor sequences come from a male donor with rectosigmoid adenocarcinoma. Each CDR3 is given with its conserved first and last residue. The order of the fields is clone size, D gene, J gene, V gene, CDR3 DNA, CDR3 protein. A D gene is named only where the DNA matches it firmly. Clone sizes are given selectively: once, few, many, or a class where the clone is expanded.

many TRBD2 TRBJ2-5 TRBV7-2 TGTGCCAGCAGCCGGCGGACTAGCGGATCGAAAGAGACCCAGTACTTC CASSRRTSGSKETQYF
many NA TRBJ2-7 TRBV7-9 TGTGCCAGCAGCTTAATCCTACAGGAGCAGTACTTC CASSLILQEQYF
many NA TRBJ1-5 TRBV28 TGTGCCAGCAGAATCGCCGGGACACCAACATATAGCAATCAGCCCCAGCATTTT CASRIAGTPTYSNQPQHF
few NA TRBJ2-7 TRBV5-4 TGTGCCAGCAGCCCCCGGACGGGAGAATACGAGCAGTACTTC CASSPRTGEYEQYF
many NA TRBJ2-3 TRBV11-2 TGTGCCAGCAGCTTAGATAATGGACATACGCAGTATTTT CASSLDNGHTQYF
many TRBD1 TRBJ1-4 TRBV18 TGTGCCAGCTCACCGGGACAGTATAATGAAAAACTGTTTTTT CASSPGQYNEKLFF
NA NA TRBJ2-1 TRBV11-2 TGTGCCAGCAGCTTAGGCCGGGACTTATCCGGATGGAGTGAGCAGTTCTTC CASSLGRDLSGWSEQFF
many NA TRBJ1-2 TRBV6-2/TRBV6-3 TGTGCCAGCAGTGAGCCGTCCCGGGACATTCGTGGCTACACCTTC CASSEPSRDIRGYTF
NA NA TRBJ1-1 TRBV28 TGTGCCACTAGGGAACAGTTGAACACTGAAGCTTTCTTT CATREQLNTEAFF
many TRBD2 TRBJ2-2 TRBV2 TGTGCCAGCAGTGAATTGCGACTAGCGGCCAAGAACACCGGGGAGCTGTTTTTT CASSELRLAAKNTGELFF